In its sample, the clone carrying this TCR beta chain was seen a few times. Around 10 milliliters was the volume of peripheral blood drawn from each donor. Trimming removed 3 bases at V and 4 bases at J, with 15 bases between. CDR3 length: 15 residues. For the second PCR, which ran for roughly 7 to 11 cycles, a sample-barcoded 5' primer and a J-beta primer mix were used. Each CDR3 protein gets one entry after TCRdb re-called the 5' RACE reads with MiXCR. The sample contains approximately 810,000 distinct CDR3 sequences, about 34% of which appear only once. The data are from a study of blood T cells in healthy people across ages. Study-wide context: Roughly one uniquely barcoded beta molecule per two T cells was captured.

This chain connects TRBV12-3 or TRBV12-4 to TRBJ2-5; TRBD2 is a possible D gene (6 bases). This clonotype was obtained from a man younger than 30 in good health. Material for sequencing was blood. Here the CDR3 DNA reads TGTGCCAGCAGTTTCCGGTCCCTGGGGGGAGAGACCCAGTACTTC. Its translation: CASSFRSLGGETQYF.